The 2 T cell receptor beta chains below come from one sample, sequenced in a study of cytomegalovirus exposure and HLA in healthy donors. The table came from immunoSEQ multiplex PCR; TCRdb's copy has only in-frame clones and leaves some out. The sample lists about 44,000 clones, approximately 94% seen once, with over 2% in the top ten. Sequencing input: PBMCs. Source of these receptors: a young woman in good health and CMV-seronegative.

The V gene is TRBV5-5, the J gene TRBJ1-3; no definite D call. Germline V gives CDR1 SGHKS, CDR2 YYEKEE (reference sequence). CDR3 size: 15 residues. V was pared by 2 bases and J by 0 bases, with 9 bases between. The CDR3 is CASSLFGDSGNTIYF. In DNA, the CDR3 is TGTGCCAGCAGCTTATTCGGGGACTCTGGAAACACCATATATTTT.

The chain recombines TRBV11-2 with TRBJ2-3; a weak D match, TRBD2 (6 bases). Germline V gene sequence: CDR1 SGHAT, CDR2 FQNNGV. Trimming pared 1 base from V and 0 bases from J, leaving 8 bases between. This CDR3 comprises 15 residues. CDR3 in amino acids: CASSLVRGSTDTQYF. CDR3 sequence (DNA): TGTGCCAGCAGCTTAGTTCGGGGGAGCACAGATACGCAGTATTTT.